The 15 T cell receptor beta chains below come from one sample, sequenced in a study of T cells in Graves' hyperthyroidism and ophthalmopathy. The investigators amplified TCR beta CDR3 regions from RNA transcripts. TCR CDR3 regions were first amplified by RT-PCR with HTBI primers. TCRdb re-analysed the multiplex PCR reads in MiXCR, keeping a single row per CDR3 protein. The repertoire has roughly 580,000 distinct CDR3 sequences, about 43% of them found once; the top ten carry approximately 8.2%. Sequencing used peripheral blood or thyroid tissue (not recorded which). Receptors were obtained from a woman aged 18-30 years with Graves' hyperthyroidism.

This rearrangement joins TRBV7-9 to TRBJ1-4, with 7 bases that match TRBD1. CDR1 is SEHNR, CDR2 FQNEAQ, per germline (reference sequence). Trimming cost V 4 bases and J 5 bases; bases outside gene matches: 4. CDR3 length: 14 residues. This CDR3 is CASSSLGGNEKLFF. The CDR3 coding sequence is TGTGCCAGCAGCTCTCTAGGGGGCAATGAAAAACTGTTTTTT.

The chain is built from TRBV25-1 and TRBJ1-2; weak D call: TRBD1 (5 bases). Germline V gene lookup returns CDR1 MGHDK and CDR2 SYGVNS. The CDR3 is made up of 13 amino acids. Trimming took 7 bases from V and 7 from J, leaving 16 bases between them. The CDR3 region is CASTQDDGGGYTF. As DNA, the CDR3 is TGTGCCAGCACACAGGATGATGGCGGTGGCTACACCTTC.

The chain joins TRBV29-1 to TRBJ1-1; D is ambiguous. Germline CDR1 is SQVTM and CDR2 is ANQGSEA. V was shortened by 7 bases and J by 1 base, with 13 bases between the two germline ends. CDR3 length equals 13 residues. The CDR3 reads CSESVTSNTEAFF. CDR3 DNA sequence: TGCAGCGAATCGGTAACGTCGAACACTGAAGCTTTCTTT.

The CDR3 DNA is TGTGCCAGTAGTATCAGGGGACAGCCTAATCAGCCCCAGCATTTT. Translation gives CASSIRGQPNQPQHF. The chain combines TRBV19 with TRBJ1-5; 7 nucleotides line up with TRBD1. The CDR3 is 15 residues long. Unmatched junction bases numbered 6, after V lost 3 bases and J lost 4 bases. Germline CDR1 LNHDA, CDR2 SQIVND (reference sequence).

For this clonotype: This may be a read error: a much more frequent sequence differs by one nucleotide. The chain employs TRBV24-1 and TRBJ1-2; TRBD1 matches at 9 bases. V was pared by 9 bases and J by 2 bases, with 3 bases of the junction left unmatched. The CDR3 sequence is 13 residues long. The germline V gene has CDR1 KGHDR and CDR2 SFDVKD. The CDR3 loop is CATGGTGNYGYTF. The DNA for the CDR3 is TGTGCCACCGGAGGGACAGGGAACTATGGCTACACCTTC.

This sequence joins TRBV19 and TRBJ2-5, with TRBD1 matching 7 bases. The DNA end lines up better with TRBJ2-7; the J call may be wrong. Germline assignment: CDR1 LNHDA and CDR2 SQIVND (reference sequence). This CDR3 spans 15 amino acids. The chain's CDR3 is CASSTMPGQLYEQYF. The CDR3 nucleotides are TGTGCCAGTAGTACGATGCCGGGACAGCTCTACGAGCAGTACTTC.

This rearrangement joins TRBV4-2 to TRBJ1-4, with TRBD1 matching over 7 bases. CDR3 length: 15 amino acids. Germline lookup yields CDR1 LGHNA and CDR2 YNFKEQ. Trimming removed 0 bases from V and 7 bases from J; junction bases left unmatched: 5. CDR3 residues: CASSQDQTGPEKLFF. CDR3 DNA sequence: TGTGCCAGCAGCCAAGATCAGACAGGGCCTGAAAAACTGTTTTTT.

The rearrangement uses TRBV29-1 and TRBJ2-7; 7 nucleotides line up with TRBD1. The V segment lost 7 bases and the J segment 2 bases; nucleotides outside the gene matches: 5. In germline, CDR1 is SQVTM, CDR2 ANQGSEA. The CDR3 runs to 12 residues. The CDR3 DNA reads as TGCAGCGCGGACGACAGGGCCTACGAGCAGTACTTC. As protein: CSADDRAYEQYF.

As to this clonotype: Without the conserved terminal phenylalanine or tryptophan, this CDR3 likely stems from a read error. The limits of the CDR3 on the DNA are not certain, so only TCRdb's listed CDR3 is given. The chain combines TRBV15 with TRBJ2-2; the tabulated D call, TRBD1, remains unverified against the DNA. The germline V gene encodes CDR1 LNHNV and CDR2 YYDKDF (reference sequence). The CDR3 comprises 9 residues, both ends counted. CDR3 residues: CATSTYGQG.

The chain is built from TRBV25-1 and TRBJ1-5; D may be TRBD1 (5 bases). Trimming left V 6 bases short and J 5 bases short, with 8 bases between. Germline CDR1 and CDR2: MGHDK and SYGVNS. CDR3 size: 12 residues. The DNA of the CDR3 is TGTGCCAGCAGAGGGGCTCATCAGCCCCAGCATTTT. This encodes CASRGAHQPQHF.

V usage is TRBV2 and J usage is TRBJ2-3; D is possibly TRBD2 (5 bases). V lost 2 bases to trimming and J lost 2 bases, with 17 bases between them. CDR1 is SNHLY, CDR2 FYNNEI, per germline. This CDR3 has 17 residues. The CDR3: CASSESRGSYNTDTQYF. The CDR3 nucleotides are TGTGCCAGCAGTGAATCCCGGGGTAGCTATAACACAGATACGCAGTATTTT.

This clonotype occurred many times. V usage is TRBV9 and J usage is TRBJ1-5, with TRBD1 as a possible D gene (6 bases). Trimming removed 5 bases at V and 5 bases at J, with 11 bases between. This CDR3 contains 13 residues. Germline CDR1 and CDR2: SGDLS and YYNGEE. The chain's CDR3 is CASSRNRDQPQHF. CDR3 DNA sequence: TGTGCCAGCAGTCGAAACAGGGATCAGCCCCAGCATTTT.

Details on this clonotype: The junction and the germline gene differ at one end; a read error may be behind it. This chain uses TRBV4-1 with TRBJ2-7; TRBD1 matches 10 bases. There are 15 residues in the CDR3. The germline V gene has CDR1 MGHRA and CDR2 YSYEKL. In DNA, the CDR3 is TGCGCCAACAGCCAGGGGACAGGGGCTACCTACGAGCAGTACTTC. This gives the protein CANSQGTGATYEQYF.

The CDR3 loop is CASSIMWASGIETQYF. The CDR3 DNA is TGTGCCAGTAGTATAATGTGGGCTAGCGGGATCGAGACCCAGTACTTC. The genes are TRBV19 and TRBJ2-5, with 9 positions matching TRBD2. CDR1 and CDR2 from the germline V gene are LNHDA and SQIVND (reference sequence). This CDR3 contains 16 residues. The junction had 9 bases not matched to a gene; V was cut back by 2 bases and J by 5 bases.

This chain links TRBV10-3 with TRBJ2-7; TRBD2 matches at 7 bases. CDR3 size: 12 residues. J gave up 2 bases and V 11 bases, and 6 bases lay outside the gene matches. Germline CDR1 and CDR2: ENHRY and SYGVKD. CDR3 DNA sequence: TGTGCCGCCGGACTAGTAGCCTACGAGCAGTACTTC. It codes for CAAGLVAYEQYF.